The present T cell receptor beta chain was sequenced within a study of cytomegalovirus exposure and HLA in healthy donors. CDR3 length: 14 amino acids. Germline values: CDR1 MNHEY, CDR2 SMNVEV (reference sequence). The V gene lost 6 bases and the J gene lost 1 base, with 7 bases spanning the gap. Findings and limits, study-wide: Earlier findings revealed that most TCR beta V segments proved productive either about 90% or about 30% of the time. Certain sequence variants were highly shared and formed a cluster, and this cluster was likely a sequencing artifact. Later analysis demonstrated an association between a missense DCLRE1C variant and TCR beta V- and J-gene trimming.

With 60 Vbeta and 13 Jbeta primers, the PCR was carried out. The repertoire was sequenced with immunoSEQ multiplex PCR; TCRdb's copy has only in-frame clones and lacks some. This repertoire shows about 220,000 clones, around four fifths found once; its top ten account for more than 0.6%. Remarks on this clone: Antigen unknown.

The sequence was obtained from a boy younger than 10 in good health and CMV-seronegative. Input material: PBMCs. V is TRBV27 and J is TRBJ1-6, with unresolved D. As DNA, the CDR3 is TGTGCCAGCAGGAGGGCTTCCTATAATTCACCCCTCCACTTT. Translated, it gives CASRRASYNSPLHF.